In its sample, the clone carrying this T cell receptor (beta chain) was seen a few times. The CDR3 totals 14 residues. Trimming cost V 2 bases and J 2 bases, with 10 bases left between them. CDR1 is MNHNS and CDR2 is SASEGT in the germline V gene. The data belong to a study of beta chain features in type 1 diabetes. Expressed TCRB transcripts got sequenced, as all isolated RNA was reverse transcribed. Only in-frame clones appear in the TCRdb table, and some are missing; sequencing was by immunoSEQ multiplex PCR. The sample carries 120,000 to 150,000 clones, around a tenth recorded once. Sequenced sample: central memory CD4+ T cells from blood. This rearrangement joins TRBV6-1 to TRBJ2-7; the D gene is possibly TRBD1 (6 bases). This sequence was found in a woman aged 40 to 55 in good health. The CDR3 DNA is TGTGCCAGCAGTGAATGGACAGATACCTACGAGCAGTACTTC. The encoded protein is CASSEWTDTYEQYF.